This is a list of T cell receptor beta chains from one sample in a study of cytomegalovirus exposure and HLA in healthy donors. Profiled with immunoSEQ multiplex PCR; TCRdb holds only in-frame clones, not every one. The repertoire holds some 150,000 clones, with less than 10% as singletons. The specimen sequenced was PBMCs. These receptors were taken from a man in his forties or fifties in good health and CMV-seronegative. Both conserved end residues are part of each CDR3. The D gene is left open where the match is weak. Some rows mark clone size as missing; the rest say once, few, many or name a class of expanded clone.

TRBJ2-7 16 few TRBD1 TRBV5-4 TGTGCCAGCAGCCCAGCGGGACAGGGATTGGGCTACGAGCAGTACTTC CASSPAGQGLGYEQYF
TRBJ2-7 15 few TRBD2 TRBV6-1 TGTGCCAGCCAGGGCGGGGGGGTACCAAATCACGAGCAGTACTTC CASQGGGVPNHEQYF
TRBJ1-3 12 . . TRBV5-6 TGTGCCAGCAGTCCGTCTGGAAACACCATATATTTT CASSPSGNTIYF
TRBJ1-1 12 few TRBD1 TRBV6-4 TGTGCCAGCAGTGACAGGACAGGTGAAGCTTTCTTT CASSDRTGEAFF
TRBJ2-2 18 few TRBD2 TRBV11-3 TGTGCCAGCAGCTTAGGGATGGCACTAGCGGGAGATACCGGGGAGCTGTTTTTT CASSLGMALAGDTGELFF
TRBJ2-5 16 . TRBD2 TRBV19 TGTGCCAGTAGTATAGGACTAGCGGGAGTCTTAGAGACCCAGTACTTC CASSIGLAGVLETQYF
TRBJ1-1 15 few . TRBV5-8 TGTGCCAGCAGCTTTGGCAGGGTAATGAACACTGAAGCTTTCTTT CASSFGRVMNTEAFF
TRBJ1-1 13 . . TRBV21-1 TGTGCCAACCCGACACGTATGAACACTGAAGCTTTCTTT CANPTRMNTEAFF
TRBJ2-6 20 . . TRBV2 TGTGCCAGCAGTGTTACCGCTATTAACAGGTCAGCTTCTGGGGCCAACGTCCTGACTTTC CASSVTAINRSASGANVLTF
TRBJ1-3 15 few . TRBV7-9 TGTGCCAGCAGCTTAGGGGTCGGGACATCGGACACCATATATTTT CASSLGVGTSDTIYF
TRBJ2-3 17 once . TRBV18 TGTGCCAGCTCACCCTGGACACTTGATACAAGCACAGATACGCAGTATTTT CASSPWTLDTSTDTQYF
TRBJ2-7 15 few TRBD2 TRBV5-4 TGTGCCAGCAGCATACTAGCGGGAGAGGCCTACGAGCAGTACTTC CASSILAGEAYEQYF
TRBJ1-5 14 few . TRBV7-8 TGTGCCAGCAGCCGGGGGGGAGAGGGTCTGCCCCAGCATTTT CASSRGGEGLPQHF
TRBJ1-1 12 . TRBD1 TRBV29-1 TGCAGCGGCGACAGGGGGAACACTGAAGCTTTCTTT CSGDRGNTEAFF
TRBJ1-6 15 few . TRBV30 TGTGCCTGGAGTATGGGGGGCTCCTATAATTCACCCCTCCACTTT CAWSMGGSYNSPLHF
TRBJ2-2 13 . TRBD1 TRBV5-1 TGCGCCAGCAGCGGGACAGGCGCCGGGGAGCTGTTTTTT CASSGTGAGELFF
TRBJ1-5 15 few . TRBV23-1 TGCGCCAGCAGTCAATGGAGGGGAAGCAATCAGCCCCAGCATTTT CASSQWRGSNQPQHF
TRBJ2-5 14 . . TRBV7-3 TGTGCCAGCAGCTCGGGGGTCCCACAAGAGACCCAGTACTTC CASSSGVPQETQYF
TRBJ1-1 16 . TRBD1 TRBV28 TGTGCCAGCAGTTTAGACAGGGGGCAGACCCACACTGAAGCTTTCTTT CASSLDRGQTHTEAFF
TRBJ2-3 12 . . TRBV28 TGTGCCAGTGCGGGCGGCACAGATACGCAGTATTTT CASAGGTDTQYF
TRBJ1-1 13 . . TRBV6-1 TGTGCCAGCAGTCCAGGGGCGAACACTGAAGCTTTCTTT CASSPGANTEAFF
TRBJ2-5 11 . . TRBV11-1 TGTGCCAGCAGCCATCAAGAGACCCAGTACTTC CASSHQETQYF
TRBJ2-7 12 . . TRBV29-1 TGCAGCGTTGTAGGGGACTCCTACGAGCAGTACTTC CSVVGDSYEQYF
TRBJ1-1 14 few TRBD1 TRBV7-9 TGTGCCAGCAGCTTGGGACAGGGTGACACTGAAGCTTTCTTT CASSLGQGDTEAFF
TRBJ2-7 14 . TRBD1 TRBV2 TGTGCCAGCAGGGGACAGGGAAGCTCCTACGAGCAGTACTTC CASRGQGSSYEQYF
TRBJ1-2 15 . TRBD1 TRBV7-9 TGTGCCAGCAGCTTAACGGGACAGATAAACTATGGCTACACCTTC CASSLTGQINYGYTF
TRBJ2-7 16 few TRBD2 TRBV5-6 TGTGCCAGCAGCCGCAGGGGTAGCGGGAGCTCCTACGAGCAGTACTTC CASSRRGSGSSYEQYF
TRBJ1-1 14 few TRBD1 TRBV2 TGTGCCAGCAGTACAGGGGTTATGAACACTGAAGCTTTCTTT CASSTGVMNTEAFF
TRBJ2-1 14 . . TRBV18 TGTGCCAGCTCACCACCGACAATCGAAGGGGGGCAGTTCTTC CASSPPTIEGGQFF
TRBJ1-1 15 few . TRBV11-2 TGTGCCAGCAGCTTATTTGGGGGCGGGAACACTGAAGCTTTCTTT CASSLFGGGNTEAFF
TRBJ2-3 17 . . TRBV12-2 TGTGCAAGTCGCTCCAGACCTCGAGCGGGGAGTACAGATACGCAGTATTTT CASRSRPRAGSTDTQYF
TRBJ2-3 12 . . TRBV5-1 TGCGCCAGCAGCGGGGACTCCGATACGCAGTATTTT CASSGDSDTQYF
TRBJ2-3 14 few . TRBV5-5 TGTGCCAGCAGCTTGAGGCTAGCGTCAGATACGCAGTATTTT CASSLRLASDTQYF
TRBJ1-5 14 . TRBD1 TRBV30 TGTGCCTGGAGTATAACAGGGGGCCATCAGCCCCAGCATTTT CAWSITGGHQPQHF
TRBJ1-1 15 few . TRBV7-2 TGTGCCAGCAGCTTAGTTAGTTCCGGGAACACTGAAGCTTTCTTT CASSLVSSGNTEAFF
TRBJ1-1 15 . . TRBV28 TGTGCCAGCAGTACCCCGACACCTTTGAACACTGAAGCTTTCTTT CASSTPTPLNTEAFF
TRBJ2-5 15 . . TRBV30 TGTGCCTGGAGTGGTTATATTGGGGGCGTGGAGACCCAGTACTTC CAWSGYIGGVETQYF
TRBJ1-2 13 many TRBD1 TRBV5-1 TGCGCCAGCAGCCTACAGGGGGACTATGGCTACACCTTC CASSLQGDYGYTF
TRBJ2-7 16 few TRBD2 TRBV5-1 TGCGCCAGCTCTACTAGCGGGGGTTCCCAGAACTACGAGCAGTACTTC CASSTSGGSQNYEQYF
TRBJ2-7 12 . TRBD1 TRBV2 TGTGCCAGCCGGGACAGGGTCTACGAGCAGTACTTC CASRDRVYEQYF
TRBJ1-1 10 . . TRBV6-6 TGTGCCAGCAGTGGCTCTGAAGCTTTCTTT CASSGSEAFF
TRBJ2-5 15 . TRBD1 TRBV6-5 TGTGCCACATCGGGTTGGACAGGGGGCGCGGAGACCCAGTACTTC CATSGWTGGAETQYF
TRBJ2-2 11 few . TRBV2 TGTGCCAGTGTCTACACCGGGGAGCTGTTTTTT CASVYTGELFF
TRBJ2-7 16 few TRBD2 TRBV7-2 TGTGCCAGCAGCTTAGACACGGGACTAGCGGGAAACGAGCAGTACTTC CASSLDTGLAGNEQYF
TRBJ2-7 12 few . TRBV29-1 TGCAGCGTCCTTGCAGGGGAGTACGAGCAGTACTTC CSVLAGEYEQYF
TRBJ2-7 17 few TRBD1 TRBV18 TGTGCCAGCTCACCTCCCCAGGGGGCGAAAACTAGTTACGAGCAGTACTTC CASSPPQGAKTSYEQYF
TRBJ2-5 14 few . TRBV18 TGTGCCAGCTCCCCAACGGGAGTCGTGGAGACCCAGTACTTC CASSPTGVVETQYF